These T cell receptor beta chains were read from a single sample in a study of T-cell memory formation after mild COVID-19. TCRdb itself ran the 5' RACE reads through MiXCR, one entry per CDR3 protein. The sample records about 440,000 distinct CDR3 sequences, around 18% being singletons. Sequencing input: PBMCs or a T cell subset sorted from them (not recorded which). The receptors were gathered from an adult woman who had mild COVID-19 (a few samples of this study predate the infection). Cell type and time point are not known. Both conserved end residues are trimmed from each CDR3. Clone size, where shown, is once, few, many, or a class for clones that have expanded.

v_gene: TRBV2; abundance: once; CDR3aa: ASSERAAGLGAEAF
v_gene: TRBV6-6; abundance: few; CDR3aa: ASSGGTSSYNEQF
v_gene: TRBV9; abundance: .; CDR3aa: ASRPVNDNEQF
v_gene: TRBV12-3/TRBV12-4; abundance: few; CDR3aa: ASNSRGAQAYEQY
v_gene: TRBV7-3; abundance: .; CDR3aa: ASSPGQGIAKNIQY
v_gene: TRBV5-1; abundance: .; CDR3aa: ASSLRREDGYT
v_gene: TRBV29-1; abundance: .; CDR3aa: SVEDLTSGQETQY
v_gene: TRBV4-1; abundance: few; CDR3aa: ASSLHTDQPQH
v_gene: TRBV12-3/TRBV12-4; abundance: .; CDR3aa: ASRLRDRETQY
v_gene: TRBV5-1; abundance: .; CDR3aa: ASSLSESPVSPGYT
v_gene: TRBV12-3/TRBV12-4; abundance: few; CDR3aa: ASSHSGGLYNEQF
v_gene: TRBV5-1; abundance: few; CDR3aa: ASSPWGSGRPPSGANVLT
v_gene: TRBV2; abundance: .; CDR3aa: ASSGDSRVGTEAF
v_gene: TRBV7-6; abundance: .; CDR3aa: ASSAGLDAYNEQF
v_gene: TRBV6-6; abundance: few; CDR3aa: ASSYGLDRVNTEAF
v_gene: TRBV7-9; abundance: .; CDR3aa: ASSYPLRGPDTQY
v_gene: TRBV6-5; abundance: few; CDR3aa: ASSYSRGYNEQF
v_gene: TRBV4-3; abundance: .; CDR3aa: ASSQEYGPTYEQY
v_gene: TRBV20-1; abundance: .; CDR3aa: SAISGARTDTQY
v_gene: TRBV23-1; abundance: .; CDR3aa: ASSPTGQDLWIEQF
v_gene: TRBV4-1; abundance: .; CDR3aa: ASSQEWDRVADTQY
v_gene: TRBV12-3/TRBV12-4; abundance: once; CDR3aa: ASSSKDFGHNEQF
v_gene: TRBV18; abundance: .; CDR3aa: ASSPGPRDSPLH
v_gene: TRBV5-1; abundance: many; CDR3aa: ASSLNLQMNTEAF
v_gene: TRBV24-1; abundance: .; CDR3aa: ATSDFDVSGANVLT
v_gene: TRBV6-2/TRBV6-3; abundance: .; CDR3aa: ASRVGLATGEQF
v_gene: TRBV20-1; abundance: few; CDR3aa: SARVTGTGDLRYEQF
v_gene: TRBV3-1; abundance: many; CDR3aa: ASSQGGTEAF
v_gene: TRBV12-3/TRBV12-4; abundance: .; CDR3aa: ASTPRAVDGYT
v_gene: TRBV7-2; abundance: few; CDR3aa: ASSFTTGAGTEAF
v_gene: TRBV5-1; abundance: few; CDR3aa: ASSIATDTQY
v_gene: TRBV18; abundance: .; CDR3aa: ASSPPGTKHDEQF
v_gene: TRBV18; abundance: .; CDR3aa: ASSPSGTSGVQY
v_gene: TRBV3-1; abundance: few; CDR3aa: ASSPWTGTYEQY
v_gene: TRBV2; abundance: once; CDR3aa: ASRSDGGRSYNEQF
v_gene: TRBV20-1; abundance: .; CDR3aa: SARGARAPYEQY
v_gene: TRBV7-9; abundance: few; CDR3aa: ASSLDTGLCT
v_gene: TRBV7-2; abundance: few; CDR3aa: ASTLRGRSGGAEAF
v_gene: TRBV6-2/TRBV6-3; abundance: .; CDR3aa: AAKEGGRLHGF
v_gene: TRBV29-1; abundance: few; CDR3aa: SVDRQPNEQF
v_gene: TRBV4-1; abundance: .; CDR3aa: ASSVYRDRGGELF
v_gene: TRBV5-1; abundance: .; CDR3aa: ASSLDPVDQETQY
v_gene: TRBV6-6; abundance: .; CDR3aa: ASGLTEYQETQY
v_gene: TRBV5-1; abundance: few; CDR3aa: ASSAAGTNNEQF
v_gene: TRBV5-1; abundance: .; CDR3aa: ASSLKAGGSTDTQY
v_gene: TRBV9; abundance: few; CDR3aa: ASSRVRDTEAF
v_gene: TRBV23-1; abundance: many; CDR3aa: ASSHLLGQGKIGTSYEQY
v_gene: TRBV29-1; abundance: many; CDR3aa: SIRTGAAYYGYT
v_gene: TRBV7-2; abundance: few; CDR3aa: ASSSLSGGVRNEQF
v_gene: TRBV7-2; abundance: few; CDR3aa: ASSLYGGGTEAF